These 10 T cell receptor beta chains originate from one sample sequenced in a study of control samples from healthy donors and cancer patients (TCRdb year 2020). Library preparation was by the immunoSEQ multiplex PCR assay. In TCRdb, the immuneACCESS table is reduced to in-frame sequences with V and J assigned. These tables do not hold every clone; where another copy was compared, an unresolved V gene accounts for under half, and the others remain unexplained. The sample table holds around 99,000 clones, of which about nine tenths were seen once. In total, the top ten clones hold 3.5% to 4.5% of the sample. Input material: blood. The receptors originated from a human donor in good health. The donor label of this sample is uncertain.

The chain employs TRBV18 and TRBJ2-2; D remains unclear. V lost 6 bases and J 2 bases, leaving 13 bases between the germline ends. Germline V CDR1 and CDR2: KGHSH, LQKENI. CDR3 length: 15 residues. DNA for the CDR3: TGTGCCAGCTCGAACCCCCGTGCCAACACCGGGGAGCTGTTTTTT. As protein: CASSNPRANTGELFF.

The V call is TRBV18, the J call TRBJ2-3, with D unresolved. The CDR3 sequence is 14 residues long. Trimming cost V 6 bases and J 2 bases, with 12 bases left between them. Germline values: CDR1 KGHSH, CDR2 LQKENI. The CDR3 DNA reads TGTGCCAGCTCGCCCGGGCCGAACACAGATACGCAGTATTTT. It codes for CASSPGPNTDTQYF.

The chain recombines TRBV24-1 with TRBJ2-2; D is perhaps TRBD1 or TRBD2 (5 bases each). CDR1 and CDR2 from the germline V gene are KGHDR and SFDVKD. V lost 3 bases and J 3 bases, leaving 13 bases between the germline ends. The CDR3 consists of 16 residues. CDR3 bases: TGTGCCACCAGTGATCCCGGGACCGCTTACACCGGGGAGCTGTTTTTT. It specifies CATSDPGTAYTGELFF.

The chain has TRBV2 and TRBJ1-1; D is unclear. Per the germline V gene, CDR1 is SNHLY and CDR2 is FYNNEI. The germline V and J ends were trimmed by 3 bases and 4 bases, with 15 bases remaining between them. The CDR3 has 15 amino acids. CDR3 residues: CASSDMGSTSTEAFF. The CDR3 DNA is TGTGCCAGCAGTGATATGGGCAGCACCTCCACTGAAGCTTTCTTT.

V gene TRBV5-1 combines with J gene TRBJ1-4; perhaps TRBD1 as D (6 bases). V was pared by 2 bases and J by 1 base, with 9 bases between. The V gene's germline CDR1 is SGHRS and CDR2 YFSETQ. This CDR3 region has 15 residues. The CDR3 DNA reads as TGCGCCAGCAGCTTCAACAGGGAAACTAATGAAAAACTGTTTTTT. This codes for CASSFNRETNEKLFF.

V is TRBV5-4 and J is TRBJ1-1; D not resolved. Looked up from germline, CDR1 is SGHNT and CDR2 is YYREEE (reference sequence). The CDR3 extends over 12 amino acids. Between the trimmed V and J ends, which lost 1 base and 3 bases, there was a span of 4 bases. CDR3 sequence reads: CASSLLDTEAFF. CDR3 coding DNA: TGTGCCAGCAGCTTGCTTGACACTGAAGCTTTCTTT. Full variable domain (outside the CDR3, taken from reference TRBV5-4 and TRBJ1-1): ETGVTQSPTHLIKTRGQQVTLRCSSQSGHNTVSWYQQALGQGPQFIFQYYREEENGRGNFPPRFSGLQFPNYSSELNVNALELDDSALYLCASSLLDTEAFFGQGTRLTVV.

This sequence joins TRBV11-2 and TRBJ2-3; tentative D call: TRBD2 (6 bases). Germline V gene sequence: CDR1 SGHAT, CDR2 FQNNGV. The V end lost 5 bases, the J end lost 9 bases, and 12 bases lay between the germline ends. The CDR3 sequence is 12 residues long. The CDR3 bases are TGTGCCAGCAGCCCGGGGGAGAGGACGCAGTATTTT. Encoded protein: CASSPGERTQYF.

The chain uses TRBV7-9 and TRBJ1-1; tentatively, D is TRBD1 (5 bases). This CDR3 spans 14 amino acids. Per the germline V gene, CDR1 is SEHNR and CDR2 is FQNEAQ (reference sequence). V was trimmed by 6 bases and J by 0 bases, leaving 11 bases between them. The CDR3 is CASRGGGLNTEAFF. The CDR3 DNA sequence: TGTGCCAGCAGGGGCGGGGGGTTGAACACTGAAGCTTTCTTT.

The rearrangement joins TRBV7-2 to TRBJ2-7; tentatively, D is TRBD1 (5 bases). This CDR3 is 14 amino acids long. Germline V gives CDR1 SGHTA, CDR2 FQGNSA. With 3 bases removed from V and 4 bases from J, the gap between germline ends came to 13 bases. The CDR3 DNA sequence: TGTGCCAGCAGCTTTCAGGGATTTGGATACGAGCAGTACTTC. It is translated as CASSFQGFGYEQYF.

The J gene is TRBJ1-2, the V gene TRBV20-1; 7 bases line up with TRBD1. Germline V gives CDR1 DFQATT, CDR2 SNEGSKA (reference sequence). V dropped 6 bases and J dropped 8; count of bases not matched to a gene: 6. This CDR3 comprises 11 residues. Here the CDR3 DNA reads TGCAGTGCGCCGACAGGGAGCGGCTACACCTTC. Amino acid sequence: CSAPTGSGYTF.